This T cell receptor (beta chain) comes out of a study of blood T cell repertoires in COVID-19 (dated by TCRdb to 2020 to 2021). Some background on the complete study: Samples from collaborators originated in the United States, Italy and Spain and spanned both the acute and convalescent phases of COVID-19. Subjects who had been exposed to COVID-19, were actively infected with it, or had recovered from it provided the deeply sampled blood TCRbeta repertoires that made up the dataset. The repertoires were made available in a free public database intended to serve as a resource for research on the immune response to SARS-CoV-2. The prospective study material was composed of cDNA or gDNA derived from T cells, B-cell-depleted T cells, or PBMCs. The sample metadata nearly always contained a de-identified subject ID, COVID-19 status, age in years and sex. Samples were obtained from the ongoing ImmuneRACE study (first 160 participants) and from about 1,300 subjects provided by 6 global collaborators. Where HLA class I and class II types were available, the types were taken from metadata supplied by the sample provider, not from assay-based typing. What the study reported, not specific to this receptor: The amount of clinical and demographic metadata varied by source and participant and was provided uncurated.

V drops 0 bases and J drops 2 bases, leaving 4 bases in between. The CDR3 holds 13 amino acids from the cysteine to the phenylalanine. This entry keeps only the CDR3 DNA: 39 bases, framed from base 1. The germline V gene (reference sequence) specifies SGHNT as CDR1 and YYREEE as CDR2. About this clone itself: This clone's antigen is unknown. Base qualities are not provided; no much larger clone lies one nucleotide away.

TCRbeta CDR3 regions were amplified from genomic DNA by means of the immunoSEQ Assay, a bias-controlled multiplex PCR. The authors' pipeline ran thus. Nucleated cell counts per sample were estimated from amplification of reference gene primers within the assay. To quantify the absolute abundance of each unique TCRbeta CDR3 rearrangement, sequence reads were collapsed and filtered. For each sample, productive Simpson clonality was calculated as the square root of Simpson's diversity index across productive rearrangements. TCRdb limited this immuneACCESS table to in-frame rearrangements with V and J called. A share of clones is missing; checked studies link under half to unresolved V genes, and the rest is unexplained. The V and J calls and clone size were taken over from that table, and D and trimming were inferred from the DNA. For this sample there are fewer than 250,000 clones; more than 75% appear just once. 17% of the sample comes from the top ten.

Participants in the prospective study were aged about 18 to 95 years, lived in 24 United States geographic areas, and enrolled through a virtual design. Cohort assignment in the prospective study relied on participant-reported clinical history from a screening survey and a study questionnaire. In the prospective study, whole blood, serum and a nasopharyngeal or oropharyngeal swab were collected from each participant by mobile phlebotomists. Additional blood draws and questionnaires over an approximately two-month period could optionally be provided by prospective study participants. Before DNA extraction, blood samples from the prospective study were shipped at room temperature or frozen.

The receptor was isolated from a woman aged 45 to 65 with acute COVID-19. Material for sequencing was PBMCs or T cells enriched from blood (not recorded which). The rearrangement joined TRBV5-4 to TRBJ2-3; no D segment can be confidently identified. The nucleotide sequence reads TGTGCCAGCAGCTTGGCCTTCACAGATACGCAGTATTTT. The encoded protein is CASSLAFTDTQYF.